The source of this T cell receptor (beta chain) is a study of cytomegalovirus exposure and HLA in healthy donors (dated 2017 in TCRdb). In terms of the full investigation: An earlier analysis of about 530 of the donors reported about 300 Gb of sequence data and 100 million to 120 million unique TCR beta sequences obtained from approximately 180 million T cells. Along with the approximately 650-subject first cohort, a separate validation cohort of approximately 110 different subjects was used. Every repertoire in the discovery cohort had been generated on one and the same sequencing platform. Rather than using new phenotypic data, the later analysis identified candidate immune exposures from TCR beta sequences and from how often those sequences occurred across donors. On average, 235,054 unique TCR beta nucleotide sequences were sequenced per donor among 398 genotyped donors of the cohort, with around 19% of those sequences being non-productive. A later genetic analysis used genome-wide SNP genotypes for about three fifths of the 666 donors, treating that subset as a discovery cohort. HLA typing covered class I and class II loci at four-digit resolution. Typing coverage differed by locus: A, B, C, DRB1 and DQB1 were typed in about 629-640 donors, DQA1 in 500 to 550, DPA1 in around 600, and DPB1 in around 440. To study patterns of TCR occurrence, a later analysis re-analyzed previously published TCR beta repertoires from 650 to 750 donors and added high-resolution HLA genotyping. Roughly 300 gigabases of sequencing data and approximately 93 million unique TCR sequences were included in an early release covering 500 to 750 HLA-typed donors. To predict cytomegalovirus infection status, the study combined high-throughput TCR immunosequencing, statistical association of individual TCRs with disease status, and machine learning. Donor age, sex, ethnicity and CMV serostatus were compiled together with the repertoire data. Of the approximately 370 genotyped donors, 65% to 90% were placed in the genetic ancestry cluster associated with self-reported Caucasian donors. The T cell repertoires of 666 subjects were profiled by immunosequencing and related to cytomegalovirus serostatus. The aim of the study was to test whether cataloging public T cell receptors could identify signatures of past pathogen exposure. Roughly 5 DR-DQ haplotypes were handled as single units for association and clustering, since linkage in the cohort was strong. An earlier analysis of fewer than 750 of the donors used high-throughput TCR beta sequencing to judge whether each TCR beta V gene segment behaved as functional or pseudogenic.

Library preparation used the immunoSEQ multiplex PCR assay. For the multiplex PCR, a mixture combining 60 forward primers for TCR Vbeta segments and 13 reverse primers for TCR Jbeta segments was used. Amplification of the CDR3 region of rearranged TCR beta genes was performed with a multiplex PCR assay on genomic DNA. Amplified TCR beta libraries were sequenced as 87-base-pair reads on the Illumina HiSeq System. The authors processed their data as follows. A later analysis counted about 82 million unique TCR beta chains across the 500 to 850 repertoires, and about 10 million of these chains were shared by at least two donors. To remove PCR and sequencing errors, raw reads were error-corrected and collapsed into unique sequences using a nearest-neighbor algorithm that merged closely related sequences. Alignment of CDR3 sequences to IMGT reference sequences was used to assign V, D and J gene segments. Each retained sequence needed at least a six-nucleotide match to both a V gene segment and a J gene segment. Rearrangements were called productive when the CDR3 lacked stop codons and stayed in frame with V and J; all others were non-productive. Following IMGT convention, CDR3 was defined as the stretch from the second conserved V-encoded cysteine up to the conserved J-encoded phenylalanine. The earlier analysis of roughly 590 of the donors excluded any sequence lacking an unambiguous match to a single V gene segment. An earlier analysis of some 500 of the donors classified V segments as functional when productive rearrangements were above 56.7% and as segregating when the standard deviation between donors was above 5%. A statistical classification framework was built for diagnosing cytomegalovirus status from the catalog of TCR beta chain sequences. In a later analysis, TCR nucleotide sequences were compared against IMGT/GENE-DB human TR gene sequences so that V and J genes could be assigned. Using the TCRdist pipeline, a later analysis assigned CDR3 sequences along with most-parsimonious VDJ recombination scenarios. In a later analysis, each TCR beta chain was defined by its CDR3 amino acid sequence together with its V-gene family, and reads lacking a unique V-gene family were excluded. To address suspected cross-contamination and a sequencing artifact, a later analysis removed around 600 highly shared, low-generation-probability nucleotide sequences. In a later analysis, a clonal expansion index was calculated for each public chain from normalized within-repertoire ranks of inferred template counts. A later analysis computed generation probabilities with a VDJ recombination model fitted to out-of-frame rearrangements, and checked the results against IGoR. A later analysis scored TCR-TCR, TCR-HLA and TCR-CMV co-occurrence with hypergeometric tests, applying a repertoire-size bias correction to TCR pairs. A later analysis estimated false discovery rates by permuting HLA or CMV assignments 20 times. In a later analysis, co-occurring TCRs were grouped using DBSCAN, with TCRdist sequence similarity added in when clustering inside HLA-allele-positive subsets. For co-occurrence clustering, repertoires with fewer than 30,000 or more than 120,000 public chains were excluded, along with about five repertoires with anomalous nucleotide sharing. TCRdb holds this immuneACCESS table with in-frame rearrangements only. Some clones are missing; in checked studies, unresolved V genes explain under half, and the rest has no known cause. D and trimming come from the DNA, and the V and J calls and clone size come from that table. The sample's clone listing holds approximately 79,000 clones. The top ten clones comprise less than 6% of the sample.

Points on this clone: Its antigen has not been determined.

In total, just over 650 healthy bone marrow donors made up the cohort. All cohort members were sampled while nominally healthy, although unrecorded immune exposures were likely present. The donor was CMV seronegative and belonged to the group of 380 or so seronegative cohort members. Each donor provided a peripheral blood sample, and peripheral blood mononuclear cells were used for TCR beta sequencing. Genomic DNA was extracted from the blood cell samples with the Qiagen DNeasy Blood Extraction Kit. The investigation overall reported the following: Most TCR sequences were seen in very few donors, while some public TCRs were found in many individuals. According to the authors, the approach could potentially be generalized to other disease states and immunological phenotypes. This cohort had only TCR beta chains sequenced, and the lack of alpha or paired-chain data limited which features could be detected. In a later genetic analysis, fewer N-insertions in productive TCRs were reported among donors in an Asian-associated ancestry cluster than the roughly 700-donor mean. A cluster of highly shared sequence variants was judged likely to be a technical artifact of the sequencing pipeline. Assigning TCR associations to individual alleles was difficult when HLA alleles, especially DR and DQ, strongly co-occurred. In vitro tests confirmed that three of the cytomegalovirus-associated TCR beta chains recognize cytomegalovirus antigens. Because the 87-base-pair reads could not distinguish some IMGT-functional V segments, including TRBV6-2 and TRBV6-3, those segments were excluded. Because some donors lacked HLA typing at each locus, the association tests relied only on the typed subset. In a later analysis, most CMV-associated TCR beta chains were found to appear HLA-restricted, with HLA associations seemingly driven largely by CMV exposure. In a later analysis, around 17,000 TCR beta sequences were associated with specific HLA alleles at a false discovery rate of 0.05. For the cohort, immune exposure information was limited to CMV serostatus. Presence/absence analyses assumed roughly uniform sequencing depth across donors, an assumption that may not hold. Correlated functional status among segregating V segments might reflect linkage disequilibrium, but an unknown experimental factor could not be ruled out. According to a later analysis, parvovirus B19, influenza, CMV and Epstein-Barr virus appeared linked to several top co-occurrence clusters. Compared with equally common non-associated chains, HLA-associated TCR beta chains in a later analysis were more clonally expanded and had lower generation probabilities. A later analysis found that TCR association rates varied across HLA loci, with DRB1 alleles showing the most associated TCRs and HLA-C alleles the fewest. A further reported finding was that TCR beta sequences accurately predicted the HLA-A and HLA-B alleles for most subjects in the first cohort. V-gene and J-gene trimming of TCR beta chains was associated with a missense DCLRE1C variant in a later genetic analysis, and the association was replicated in an independent cohort. The study gave a list of around 170 TCR beta chains associated with cytomegalovirus. In both the original and validation cohorts, the classifier was reported to diagnose cytomegalovirus status with high specificity and sensitivity. Because counts were too low, seventeen rarely observed V segments, including chromosome 9 orphons, were left out of the earlier analysis of 587 of the donors. In an earlier analysis of 500 to 650 of the donors, most TCR beta V segments appeared in productive rearrangements about 87% or about 30% of the time, broadly matching IMGT annotations.

Measured from the cysteine to the phenylalanine, the CDR3 is 13 residues long. Here the CDR3 DNA is all that survives: 39 bases in frame from base 1. V loses 8 bases, J loses 3 bases, and the germline ends lie 10 bases apart. The germline V gene (reference sequence) supplies CDR1 LNHNV and CDR2 YYDKDF. The receptor's source is a man between 35 and 55 years old in good health and CMV-seronegative. The sequence joins TRBV15 to TRBJ2-2, with TRBD1 tentatively as D gene (5 bases match). The specimen sequenced was PBMCs. In nucleotide form, the sequence is TGTGCCACCGGTGGGGCGTACACCGGGGAGCTGTTTTTT. It codes for CATGGAYTGELFF.